A selection of T cell receptor beta chains follows, all from one sample in a study of T cell responses to AZD1222 COVID-19 vaccine. This table comes from immunoSEQ multiplex PCR, and its TCRdb copy is limited to in-frame clones, with some not included. Of 100,000 or so clones listed, around 87% are singletons. The sequences come from peripheral blood, collected 28 days after the second AZD1222 dose. Source of these receptors: an adult who received the AZD1222 COVID-19 vaccine. CDR3s include the opening cysteine and the closing phenylalanine or tryptophan. The D gene is left open where the match is weak. Clone sizes are given selectively: once, few, many, or a class where the clone is expanded.

D gene	V gene	CDR3 length	clone size	J gene	CDR3 DNA	CDR3 protein
.	TRBV27	18	.	TRBJ1-2	TGTGCCAGCAGTTTTAAAGGCCTCAACAAGGCCGCGAGCTATGGCTACACCTTC	CASSFKGLNKAASYGYTF
.	TRBV11-2	15	once	TRBJ2-7	TGTGCCAGCAGCCCCCGGCCCCGGGACGACTACGAGCAGTACTTC	CASSPRPRDDYEQYF
.	TRBV28	11	.	TRBJ1-4	TGTGCCAGCAGTTTAGGAGAAAAACTGTTTTTT	CASSLGEKLFF
TRBD1	TRBV19	15	.	TRBJ2-7	TGTGCCAGTAGTTTCACAGGGGGCCTCCCCTACGAGCAGTACTTC	CASSFTGGLPYEQYF
.	TRBV7-3	13	.	TRBJ2-7	TGTGCCAGCAGCACCGAGGTTGGGGTCGAGCAGTACTTC	CASSTEVGVEQYF
.	TRBV7-2	16	once	TRBJ2-2	TGTGCCAGCACCCCCTCTCCTCCCTTGTTAACCGGGGAGCTGTTTTTT	CASTPSPPLLTGELFF
.	TRBV29-1	12	.	TRBJ1-1	TGCAGCGTTTCCGTCATGAACACTGAAGCTTTCTTT	CSVSVMNTEAFF
.	TRBV29-1	12	.	TRBJ1-1	TGCAGCGGATTAGGGTCGAGCACTGAAGCTTTCTTT	CSGLGSSTEAFF
TRBD2	TRBV6-4	14	.	TRBJ2-3	TGTGCCAGCAGTGGACGGGGGGGCCACGATACGCAGTATTTT	CASSGRGGHDTQYF
.	TRBV20-1	12	.	TRBJ2-7	TGCAGTGCTAGTTTACAAAACTACGAGCAGTACTTC	CSASLQNYEQYF
TRBD1	TRBV6-5	16	.	TRBJ1-1	TGTGCCAGCAGTTCAAACCGGGACAGGGGGCCCACTGAAGCTTTCTTT	CASSSNRDRGPTEAFF
.	TRBV18	15	once	TRBJ1-4	TGTGCCAGCTCACCCACAGTGACCCCTAATGAAAAACTGTTTTTT	CASSPTVTPNEKLFF
.	TRBV5-1	15	.	TRBJ1-3	TGCGCCAGCAGCTTGGCCGAGAGCTCTGGAAACACCATATATTTT	CASSLAESSGNTIYF
.	TRBV12-3/TRBV12-4	10	.	TRBJ2-1	TGTGCCAGCACCCCAAAAGTGCAGTTCTTC	CASTPKVQFF
.	TRBV5-4	14	.	TRBJ2-5	TGTGCCAGCAGCTTTATGTCAGGGGGGGAGACCCAGTACTTC	CASSFMSGGETQYF
TRBD1	TRBV27	17	.	TRBJ2-6	TGTGCCAGCAGTTTATCGCCGGGGACAGGTCAGGCCAACGTCCTGACTTTC	CASSLSPGTGQANVLTF
TRBD1	TRBV5-1	16	.	TRBJ1-2	TGCGCCAGCAGCTTGGAGTATGGGGACAGCAACTATGGCTACACCTTC	CASSLEYGDSNYGYTF
TRBD1	TRBV28	14	.	TRBJ1-2	TGTGCCAGCAGTTTTTCAGGGGGCAACTATGGCTACACCTTC	CASSFSGGNYGYTF
.	TRBV18	15	.	TRBJ2-7	TGTGCCAGCTCACCCTCAAGTCAGGCCGCCTACGAGCAGTACTTC	CASSPSSQAAYEQYF
.	TRBV7-9	17	.	TRBJ2-3	TGTGCCAGCAGCTTGAGGGGGGGACAGGCCCGCACAGATACGCAGTATTTT	CASSLRGGQARTDTQYF
TRBD2	TRBV4-1	18	.	TRBJ2-7	TGCGCCAGCAGCCAAGAGCCCGGGACTAGCGGGATCCACTACGAGCAGTACTTC	CASSQEPGTSGIHYEQYF
TRBD2	TRBV3-1/TRBV3-2	15	once	TRBJ2-1	TGTGCCAGCAGCTTACTAGCGGGGGTACCCAATGAGCAGTTCTTC	CASSLLAGVPNEQFF
.	TRBV5-4	11	once	TRBJ2-7	TGTGCCAGCAGCTTCGGAAGTTCGCAGTACTTC	CASSFGSSQYF
.	TRBV14	15	few	TRBJ2-1	TGTGCCAGCAGCCAAAACGGCCCGACATACAATGAGCAGTTCTTC	CASSQNGPTYNEQFF
.	TRBV7-2	15	.	TRBJ1-5	TGTGCCAGCAGCTTATTCTGGAATAGCAATCAGCCCCAGCATTTT	CASSLFWNSNQPQHF
.	TRBV5-1	14	.	TRBJ2-1	TGCGCCAGCAGCTCCGGGACGTATAGCAATGAGCAGTTCTTC	CASSSGTYSNEQFF
.	TRBV25-1	15	.	TRBJ1-1	TGTGCCAGCAGTGAAGGTGGCGGATCTAACACTGAAGCTTTCTTT	CASSEGGGSNTEAFF
.	TRBV27	17	.	TRBJ1-1	TGTGCCAGCAGTTTAGCCGGGGGCACGGGGATGCAAACTGAAGCTTTCTTT	CASSLAGGTGMQTEAFF
TRBD1	TRBV7-3	17	.	TRBJ2-1	TGTGCCAGCAGCTTAATCCCCACAGGGGGCGATAACAATGAGCAGTTCTTC	CASSLIPTGGDNNEQFF